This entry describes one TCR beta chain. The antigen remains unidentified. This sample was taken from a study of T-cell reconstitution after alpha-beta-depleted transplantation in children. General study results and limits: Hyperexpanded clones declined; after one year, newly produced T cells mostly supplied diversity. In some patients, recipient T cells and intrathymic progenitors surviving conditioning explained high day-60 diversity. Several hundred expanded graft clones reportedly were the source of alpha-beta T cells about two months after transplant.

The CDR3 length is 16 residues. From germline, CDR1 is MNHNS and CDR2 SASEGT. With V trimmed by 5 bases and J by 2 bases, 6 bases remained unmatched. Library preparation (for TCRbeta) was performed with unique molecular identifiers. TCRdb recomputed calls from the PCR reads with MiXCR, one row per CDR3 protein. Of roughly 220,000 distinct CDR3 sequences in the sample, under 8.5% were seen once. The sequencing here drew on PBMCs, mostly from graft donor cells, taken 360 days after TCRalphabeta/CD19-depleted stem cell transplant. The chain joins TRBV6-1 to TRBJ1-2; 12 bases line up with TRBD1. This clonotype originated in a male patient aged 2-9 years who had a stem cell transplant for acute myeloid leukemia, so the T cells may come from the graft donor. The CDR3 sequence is CASSRRDRGRNYGYTF. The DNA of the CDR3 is TGTGCCAGCAGTCGCCGGGACAGGGGGCGAAACTATGGCTACACCTTC.